Listed below are T cell receptor beta chains from one sample, sequenced in a study of CD8+CD57+ T cells in acquired aplastic anemia. TCRdb re-called the reads through MiXCR, storing one row per CDR3 protein. The sample has approximately 270,000 distinct CDR3 sequences, approximately 55% seen once. Specimen: sorted CD4+, CD8+, or CD8+CD57+ T cells (not recorded which) from PBMCs. Source of these receptors: a human donor with severe aplastic anemia or a healthy control (not recorded which). Each CDR3 is given with its conserved first and last residue. The order of the fields is V gene, J gene, clone size, D gene, CDR3 protein, CDR3 DNA. The D gene is left open where the match is weak. Rows may omit the clone size; those that give it use once, few, many or a size class.

V: TRBV7-9; J: TRBJ2-6; size: few; D: .; CDR3: CASSWPRGANVLTF; DNA: TGTGCCAGCAGCTGGCCCCGGGGGGCCAACGTCCTGACTTTC
V: TRBV19; J: TRBJ1-1; size: .; D: .; CDR3: CASSPTTRGSTEAFF; DNA: TGTGCCAGTAGCCCTACAACCCGAGGGAGCACTGAAGCTTTCTTT
V: TRBV5-1; J: TRBJ2-3; size: .; D: .; CDR3: CASSLDWGGADTQYF; DNA: TGCGCCAGCAGCTTGGATTGGGGTGGCGCAGATACGCAGTATTTT
V: TRBV20-1; J: TRBJ2-7; size: few; D: TRBD2; CDR3: CSARTSGGYEQYF; DNA: TGCAGTGCAAGGACTAGCGGGGGCTACGAGCAGTACTTC
V: TRBV10-3; J: TRBJ2-1; size: .; D: TRBD2; CDR3: CAISAGTSDYNEQFF; DNA: TGTGCCATCAGCGCCGGGACTAGCGACTACAATGAGCAGTTCTTC
V: TRBV4-1; J: TRBJ1-6; size: few; D: .; CDR3: CASSQDLQGNSPLHF; DNA: TGCGCCAGCAGCCAAGATTTGCAGGGGAATTCACCCCTCCACTTT
V: TRBV7-8; J: TRBJ1-1; size: once; D: .; CDR3: CASSLGSGATTEAFF; DNA: TGTGCCAGCAGCTTAGGCTCTGGGGCGACCACTGAAGCTTTCTTT
V: TRBV10-3; J: TRBJ2-7; size: .; D: .; CDR3: CAIRTGTDSYEQYF; DNA: TGTGCCATCAGGACCGGGACGGACTCCTACGAGCAGTACTTC
V: TRBV7-7; J: TRBJ2-1; size: .; D: TRBD2; CDR3: CASSLAQAPALAGGADDNEQFF; DNA: TGTGCTAGCAGCTTAGCCCAAGCCCCCGCCCTAGCGGGAGGAGCGGACGACAATGAGCAGTTCTTC
V: TRBV7-9; J: TRBJ2-3; size: many; D: TRBD2; CDR3: CASSIAGTSGGAADTQYF; DNA: TGTGCCAGCAGCATAGCCGGGACTAGCGGGGGGGCCGCAGATACGCAGTATTTT
V: TRBV6-5; J: TRBJ1-4; size: many; D: TRBD1; CDR3: CASSFTGERNEKLFF; DNA: TGTGCCAGCAGTTTCACAGGGGAAAGGAATGAAAAACTGTTTTTT
V: TRBV29-1; J: TRBJ2-1; size: .; D: TRBD2; CDR3: CSVEEREGSNNEQFF; DNA: TGCAGCGTTGAGGAGCGGGAGGGTAGTAACAATGAGCAGTTCTTC
V: TRBV15; J: TRBJ1-1; size: .; D: TRBD1; CDR3: CAIRQGAFGEAFF; DNA: TGTGCCATCCGACAGGGGGCTTTTGGTGAAGCTTTCTTT
V: TRBV7-9; J: TRBJ2-7; size: .; D: .; CDR3: CASKGTNSYEQYF; DNA: TGTGCCAGTAAGGGGACCAACTCCTACGAGCAGTACTTC
V: TRBV4-2; J: TRBJ2-7; size: .; D: .; CDR3: CASSQYYGIGGEQYF; DNA: TGTGCCAGCAGCCAATATTACGGGATTGGTGGCGAGCAGTACTTC
V: TRBV10-3; J: TRBJ2-1; size: .; D: TRBD2; CDR3: CAISDLGSGGRKSYNEQFF; DNA: TGTGCCATCAGTGATCTGGGTAGCGGGGGGCGTAAGTCCTACAATGAGCAGTTCTTC
V: TRBV27; J: TRBJ1-3; size: .; D: .; CDR3: CASKRTSGNTIYF; DNA: TGTGCCAGCAAGCGTACTTCTGGAAACACCATATATTTT
V: TRBV5-1; J: TRBJ2-7; size: many; D: .; CDR3: CASRDPLTYEQYF; DNA: TGCGCCAGCAGGGACCCGCTAACCTACGAGCAGTACTTC
V: TRBV19; J: TRBJ1-1; size: many; D: TRBD1; CDR3: CASRGTGYGEAFF; DNA: TGTGCCAGTAGGGGGACAGGGTATGGTGAAGCTTTCTTT
V: TRBV29-1; J: TRBJ1-1; size: .; D: .; CDR3: CSVVGQTETEAFF; DNA: TGCAGCGTTGTGGGGCAGACCGAGACGGAAGCTTTCTTT
V: TRBV9; J: TRBJ1-6; size: few; D: TRBD1; CDR3: CASSGGDRGSPPLHF; DNA: TGTGCCAGCAGCGGGGGGGACAGGGGATCGCCACCCCTCCACTTT
V: TRBV20-1; J: TRBJ2-5; size: many; D: TRBD1; CDR3: CSAGRSRGQIQETQYF; DNA: TGCAGTGCTGGGAGATCCAGGGGGCAGATCCAAGAGACCCAGTACTTC
V: TRBV10-3; J: TRBJ2-3; size: .; D: .; CDR3: CAISREERMGDTQYF; DNA: TGTGCCATCAGTCGAGAAGAGCGGATGGGAGATACGCAGTATTTT
V: TRBV6-5; J: TRBJ1-5; size: many; D: .; CDR3: CASSSLGQPQHF; DNA: TGTGCCAGCAGTTCCCTAGGGCAGCCCCAGCATTTT
V: TRBV5-1; J: TRBJ1-4; size: .; D: TRBD1; CDR3: CASSLDRGRNGKFF; DNA: TGCGCCAGCAGCCTGGACAGGGGGCGGAATGGGAAGTTTTTT
V: TRBV24-1; J: TRBJ2-7; size: .; D: .; CDR3: CATSDLEATRQYF; DNA: TGTGCCACCAGTGATTTGGAGGCTACGAGGCAGTACTTC
V: TRBV7-3; J: TRBJ1-1; size: .; D: TRBD1; CDR3: CASSGRGHGNTEAFF; DNA: TGTGCCAGCAGCGGAAGGGGGCACGGGAACACTGAAGCTTTCTTT
V: TRBV28; J: TRBJ2-5; size: few; D: .; CDR3: CASSLYSPGETQYF; DNA: TGTGCCAGCAGTCTATATTCACCCGGGGAGACCCAGTACTTC
V: TRBV7-8; J: TRBJ1-5; size: .; D: TRBD1; CDR3: CASSSDRDQPQHF; DNA: TGTGCCAGCAGCTCAGACAGGGATCAGCCCCAGCATTTT
V: TRBV6-2/TRBV6-3; J: TRBJ2-1; size: many; D: .; CDR3: CASSDGDEQFF; DNA: TGTGCCAGCAGTGATGGCGATGAGCAGTTCTTC
V: TRBV7-8; J: TRBJ2-7; size: many; D: TRBD2; CDR3: CASSFGGDSYEQYF; DNA: TGTGCCAGCAGCTTCGGGGGGGACTCCTACGAGCAGTACTTC
V: TRBV12-3/TRBV12-4; J: TRBJ2-7; size: .; D: .; CDR3: CASSPNTYPYEQYF; DNA: TGTGCCAGCAGTCCTAATACATATCCCTACGAGCAGTACTTC
V: TRBV20-1; J: TRBJ2-5; size: .; D: .; CDR3: CSAPPEVWGETQYF; DNA: TGCAGTGCCCCCCCCGAGGTGTGGGGAGAGACCCAGTACTTC
V: TRBV6-5; J: TRBJ2-5; size: many; D: .; CDR3: CASSYSTAGQETQYF; DNA: TGTGCCAGCAGTTACTCGACTGCTGGACAAGAGACCCAGTACTTC
V: TRBV9; J: TRBJ1-6; size: .; D: .; CDR3: CASSTAGQGSPPHF; DNA: TGTGCCAGCAGTACCGCAGGTCAAGGGTCACCCCCCCACTTT
V: TRBV6-4; J: TRBJ2-3; size: few; D: .; CDR3: CASSDAAEASTDTQYF; DNA: TGTGCCAGCAGTGACGCAGCGGAGGCTAGCACAGATACGCAGTATTTT
V: TRBV6-6; J: TRBJ2-2; size: many; D: .; CDR3: CALGTGELFF; DNA: TGTGCCCTAGGCACCGGGGAGCTGTTTTTT
V: TRBV2; J: TRBJ1-5; size: .; D: .; CDR3: CASSLRHSNQPQHF; DNA: TGTGCCAGCAGCCTTAGACATAGCAATCAGCCCCAGCATTTT
V: TRBV6-5; J: TRBJ2-3; size: many; D: TRBD2; CDR3: CASSYGASGYTDTQYF; DNA: TGTGCCAGCAGTTACGGGGCTAGCGGATACACAGATACGCAGTATTTT
V: TRBV7-9; J: TRBJ2-7; size: once; D: .; CDR3: CASTTERAVGEQYF; DNA: TGTGCCAGCACAACGGAGCGGGCGGTTGGGGAGCAGTACTTC